A single T cell receptor (beta chain) is shown here with its context. The target antigen is unknown. The germline V gene has CDR1 ENHRY and CDR2 SYGVKD. The CDR3 loop spans 12 amino acids. V lost 0 bases and J 8 bases, leaving 5 bases between the germline ends. Cells stained for CD3, CD4, CD8, CD45RA and CD27 were sorted into four subsets. This specimen comes from a study of naive and memory T cell subsets. Broader study findings: Over 95% of naive TCR sequences appeared only once after error correction, unlike memory subsets. Between naive and memory subsets, TCR abundance power law exponents differed. A clonotype means one alpha or beta sequence, not an alpha/beta pair.

Both TRBC1 and TRBC2 were covered by a beta constant-region primer of two equimolar oligonucleotides. Nested alpha and beta constant-region primers with the SP2 primer drove four PCR rounds on ligated cDNA. MiXCR, run by TCRdb on the UMI-ligation and nested PCR reads, gives a single entry per CDR3 protein. Seen here are under 25,000 distinct CDR3 sequences, around 9% observed once, and the top ten hold roughly 20%. Sequencing was carried out using central memory CD8+ T cells from blood. The TCR sequence derives from a human donor in good health. This chain joins TRBV10-3 and TRBJ2-1, with D hard to call. The DNA of the CDR3 is TGTGCCATCAGTGAGTCAGACTATGAGCAGTTCTTC. This sequence encodes CAISESDYEQFF.